This record looks at one T cell receptor beta chain sequence and its context. There is no known antigen for this receptor. Base quality data are lacking; no much larger clone is found one base away. CDR3 length: 14 amino acids, cysteine to phenylalanine. Only the CDR3 region is kept as DNA, spanning 42 bases read in frame from base 1. This sample was taken from a study of control samples from healthy donors and cancer patients (dated by TCRdb to between 2020 and 2021). The receptor library was made with the immunoSEQ multiplex PCR assay. Imported from immuneACCESS, the table was reduced by TCRdb to in-frame sequences with V and J called. These copies leave out some clones; in studies compared against another copy, an unresolved V gene accounts for under half, and the cause of the remainder is not known. Recorded for this sample are 100,000 to 110,000 clones; about 88% of them occurred a single time. Approximately 20% of the sample rests with the top ten.

The TCR originated in a woman between 50 and 59 years old in good health. The sequence links TRBV21-1 to TRBJ1-4. TRBV21-1 is a pseudogene locus. What was sequenced was blood. CDR3 protein: CASSIALLNEKLFF. In nucleotide form, the sequence is TGTGCCAGCAGCATAGCACTACTTAATGAAAAACTGTTTTTT.